The 8 T cell receptor beta chains given below trace back to one sample, sequenced in a study of siplizumab effects on memory and regulatory T cells. The data were produced by immunoSEQ multiplex PCR, yet TCRdb's version contains in-frame clones alone and is incomplete. The sample consists of some 100,000 clones, about 93% of them appearing once. The sample taken for sequencing was non-Treg CD4+ T cells sorted from blood. These receptors came from a human donor in good health.

The rearrangement links TRBV6-6 to TRBJ2-7; 10 bases align to TRBD1. This CDR3 region has 14 residues. J was trimmed by 3 bases and V by 6 bases; bases with no gene match: 5. The germline V gene has CDR1 MNHNY and CDR2 SVGAGI (reference sequence). CDR3 protein: CASRSGTGDYEQYF. The DNA of the CDR3 is TGTGCCAGCAGGTCCGGGACAGGGGACTACGAGCAGTACTTC.

The rearrangement uses TRBV30 and TRBJ2-1; D remains unclear. The V and J ends lost 3 bases and 0 bases respectively, with 12 bases between them. The germline gives CDR1 GTSNPN, CDR2 SVGIG (reference sequence). The CDR3 contains 15 residues. The CDR3 protein is CAWSRGAASYNEQFF. For the CDR3, the DNA is TGTGCCTGGAGCCGAGGAGCCGCCTCCTACAATGAGCAGTTCTTC.

J is TRBJ2-2 and V is TRBV5-6, with 11 bases fitting TRBD1. This CDR3 region has 16 residues. The J segment lost 3 bases and the V segment lost 4 bases, leaving 5 bases of the junction unmatched. Germline CDR1 is SGHDT and CDR2 is YYEEEE. The CDR3 region is CASSLDRGHDTGELFF. The CDR3 DNA sequence: TGTGCCAGCAGCCTGGACAGGGGGCATGACACCGGGGAGCTGTTTTTT.

V gene TRBV2 combines with J gene TRBJ2-5; D may be TRBD1 (7 bases). V lost 5 bases to trimming and J lost 5 bases, with 18 bases between them. CDR1 and CDR2 from the germline V gene are SNHLY and FYNNEI. The CDR3 runs 15 residues. CDR3: CASSITGAGRETQYF. The CDR3 DNA is TGTGCCAGCAGTATAACAGGGGCAGGGAGGGAGACCCAGTACTTC.

V is TRBV4-3 and J is TRBJ1-5; a possible D gene is TRBD1 (5 bases). The V end lost 5 bases, the J end lost 4 bases, and 15 bases lay between the germline ends. Germline V gene sequence: CDR1 LGHNA, CDR2 YSLEER. CDR3 size: 15 residues. CDR3 coding DNA: TGCGCCAGCAGCAAGACGGGCAGGGAAAATCAGCCCCAGCATTTT. This codes for CASSKTGRENQPQHF.

The chain combines TRBV2 with TRBJ2-5; D perhaps matches TRBD1 (6 bases). The CDR3 covers 15 residues. V was pared by 8 bases and J by 9 bases, with 25 bases between. Germline V gives CDR1 SNHLY, CDR2 FYNNEI. CDR3 bases: TGTGCCAGCCAGGGGTCTAATGAAGAGACCGGGTCCCAGTACTTC. It yields the protein CASQGSNEETGSQYF.

The rearrangement uses TRBV27 and TRBJ2-1; 8 bases align to TRBD1. Germline V gene sequence: CDR1 MNHEY, CDR2 SMNVEV (reference sequence). The CDR3 is 21 residues long. The V and J ends lost 7 bases and 5 bases, in that order; junction bases with no gene match: 28. The CDR3 region has the DNA TGTGCCAGCAAAAAACACCCCGGGACAGGTGTGAACTCCCACCCCGACAATGAGCAGTTCTTC. It codes for CASKKHPGTGVNSHPDNEQFF.

V gene TRBV11-2 combines with J gene TRBJ2-7; TRBD2 aligns across 8 bases. The V segment lost 4 bases and the J segment 0 bases; nucleotides outside the gene matches: 2. The CDR3 covers 14 residues. The germline gives CDR1 SGHAT, CDR2 FQNNGV. In DNA form, the CDR3 reads TGTGCCAGCAGCTCTAGCGGGCACTCCTACGAGCAGTACTTC. It yields the protein CASSSSGHSYEQYF.